A selection of T cell receptor beta chains follows, all from one sample in a study of cytomegalovirus exposure and HLA in healthy donors. Data came from immunoSEQ multiplex PCR; TCRdb stores just in-frame clones and leaves some out. The sample yields 110,000 or so clones, 74% seen once. Material for sequencing was PBMCs. The receptors here all came from a human donor in good health. Both conserved end residues are part of each CDR3. The D gene is left open where the match is weak. Only part of the rows carry a size: once, few, many, or a class if the clone is expanded.

j_call: TRBJ2-7
d_call: TRBD2
cdr3_length: 16
clone_size: .
v_call: TRBV28
cdr3_aa: CASRAQKGLAEVEQYF
cdr3_nt: TGTGCCAGCAGGGCGCAAAAGGGACTAGCGGAGGTCGAGCAGTACTTC

j_call: TRBJ1-2
d_call: .
cdr3_length: 13
clone_size: .
v_call: TRBV28
cdr3_aa: CASSFRDFYGYTF
cdr3_nt: TGTGCCAGCAGTTTCCGGGATTTCTATGGCTACACCTTC

j_call: TRBJ2-3
d_call: TRBD2
cdr3_length: 16
clone_size: .
v_call: TRBV7-9
cdr3_aa: CASRRTSGSSTDTQYF
cdr3_nt: TGTGCCAGCAGACGGACTAGCGGGAGTAGCACAGATACGCAGTATTTT

j_call: TRBJ2-4
d_call: .
cdr3_length: 15
clone_size: .
v_call: TRBV4-1
cdr3_aa: CASSQPGGAKNIQYF
cdr3_nt: TGCGCCAGCAGCCAACCTGGGGGGGCCAAAAACATTCAGTACTTC

j_call: TRBJ1-6
d_call: .
cdr3_length: 15
clone_size: .
v_call: TRBV7-3
cdr3_aa: CASSLTGGGNSPLHF
cdr3_nt: TGTGCCAGCAGCTTAACGGGGGGTGGGAATTCACCCCTCCACTTT

j_call: TRBJ2-1
d_call: TRBD2
cdr3_length: 15
clone_size: .
v_call: TRBV30
cdr3_aa: CAWSVRTSGSNEQFF
cdr3_nt: TGTGCCTGGAGTGTTCGGACTAGCGGGAGCAATGAGCAGTTCTTC

j_call: TRBJ1-5
d_call: .
cdr3_length: 13
clone_size: few
v_call: TRBV28
cdr3_aa: CASSSPPRGGWHF
cdr3_nt: TGTGCCAGCAGTTCCCCTCCCCGCGGGGGTTGGCATTTT

j_call: TRBJ2-7
d_call: TRBD1
cdr3_length: 13
clone_size: .
v_call: TRBV7-8
cdr3_aa: CASRTGGGYEQYF
cdr3_nt: TGTGCCAGCAGGACAGGGGGCGGCTACGAGCAGTACTTC

j_call: TRBJ2-2
d_call: TRBD1
cdr3_length: 17
clone_size: .
v_call: TRBV19
cdr3_aa: CASSNPLSGQDSGELFF
cdr3_nt: TGTGCCAGTAGTAACCCCCTCTCCGGACAGGACTCCGGGGAGCTGTTTTTT

j_call: TRBJ1-3
d_call: .
cdr3_length: 17
clone_size: .
v_call: TRBV7-9
cdr3_aa: CASSSSRTDAQGNTIYF
cdr3_nt: TGTGCCAGCAGCTCTTCCCGGACAGACGCTCAAGGAAACACCATATATTTT

j_call: TRBJ2-5
d_call: .
cdr3_length: 14
clone_size: .
v_call: TRBV5-1
cdr3_aa: CASSSTGLEETQYF
cdr3_nt: TGCGCCAGCAGCTCAACAGGGCTGGAAGAGACCCAGTACTTC

j_call: TRBJ1-1
d_call: .
cdr3_length: 15
clone_size: few
v_call: TRBV30
cdr3_aa: CAWSATGHPSTEAFF
cdr3_nt: TGTGCCTGGAGTGCAACGGGACACCCGAGCACTGAAGCTTTCTTT

j_call: TRBJ2-4
d_call: .
cdr3_length: 16
clone_size: few
v_call: TRBV9
cdr3_aa: CASSVEATGTKNIQYF
cdr3_nt: TGTGCCAGCAGCGTAGAGGCGACAGGTACAAAAAACATTCAGTACTTC

j_call: TRBJ1-1
d_call: .
cdr3_length: 14
clone_size: .
v_call: TRBV30
cdr3_aa: CAWGDPGRSIEAFF
cdr3_nt: TGTGCCTGGGGTGACCCCGGGAGATCTATCGAAGCTTTCTTT

j_call: TRBJ1-1
d_call: TRBD1
cdr3_length: 18
clone_size: .
v_call: TRBV4-2
cdr3_aa: CASSQVPWDSRLNTEAFF
cdr3_nt: TGTGCCAGCAGCCAAGTTCCGTGGGACAGTCGTTTGAACACTGAAGCTTTCTTT

j_call: TRBJ2-7
d_call: TRBD1
cdr3_length: 14
clone_size: .
v_call: TRBV7-2
cdr3_aa: CASSLDRGNYEQYF
cdr3_nt: TGTGCCAGCAGCCTCGACAGGGGGAACTACGAGCAGTACTTC

j_call: TRBJ1-3
d_call: .
cdr3_length: 15
clone_size: .
v_call: TRBV13
cdr3_aa: CASSLGGLSGNTIYF
cdr3_nt: TGTGCCAGCAGCTTAGGGGGCCTTTCGGGAAACACCATATATTTT

j_call: TRBJ1-1
d_call: .
cdr3_length: 15
clone_size: .
v_call: TRBV12-5
cdr3_aa: CASGLWGGGNTEAFF
cdr3_nt: TGTGCTAGTGGTTTGTGGGGGGGCGGGAACACTGAAGCTTTCTTT

j_call: TRBJ2-6
d_call: .
cdr3_length: 15
clone_size: .
v_call: TRBV7-2
cdr3_aa: CVSSYNRAGANVLTF
cdr3_nt: TGTGTCAGCAGTTACAACAGGGCTGGGGCCAACGTCCTGACTTTC

j_call: TRBJ2-7
d_call: .
cdr3_length: 14
clone_size: once
v_call: TRBV7-3
cdr3_aa: CASSPGPQGSEQYF
cdr3_nt: TGTGCCAGCAGCCCAGGCCCACAGGGAAGCGAGCAGTACTTC

j_call: TRBJ2-7
d_call: .
cdr3_length: 16
clone_size: .
v_call: TRBV2
cdr3_aa: CASILALSRLELEQYF
cdr3_nt: TGTGCCAGCATCCTAGCCCTTAGCAGACTCGAGCTTGAGCAGTACTTC

j_call: TRBJ2-7
d_call: TRBD1
cdr3_length: 14
clone_size: few
v_call: TRBV5-1
cdr3_aa: CASSSQGSSYEQYF
cdr3_nt: TGCGCCAGCAGCTCACAGGGGAGCTCCTACGAGCAGTACTTC

j_call: TRBJ1-2
d_call: .
cdr3_length: 13
clone_size: .
v_call: TRBV11-1
cdr3_aa: CASSLSQGYGYTF
cdr3_nt: TGTGCCAGCAGCTTAAGTCAGGGGTATGGCTACACCTTC

j_call: TRBJ1-1
d_call: .
cdr3_length: 12
clone_size: .
v_call: TRBV4-1
cdr3_aa: CASSQETTEAFF
cdr3_nt: TGCGCCAGCAGCCAAGAAACTACTGAAGCTTTCTTT

j_call: TRBJ1-2
d_call: TRBD1
cdr3_length: 14
clone_size: .
v_call: TRBV2
cdr3_aa: CASSLRQGVGGYTF
cdr3_nt: TGTGCCAGCAGTCTCCGACAGGGGGTGGGCGGCTACACCTTC

j_call: TRBJ1-1
d_call: .
cdr3_length: 12
clone_size: .
v_call: TRBV5-4
cdr3_aa: CASSLERLQAFF
cdr3_nt: TGTGCCAGCAGCTTGGAGAGACTACAAGCTTTCTTT

j_call: TRBJ2-7
d_call: .
cdr3_length: 15
clone_size: .
v_call: TRBV11-2
cdr3_aa: CASSLVGLEGGEQYF
cdr3_nt: TGTGCCAGCAGCTTAGTTGGGTTGGAGGGAGGCGAGCAGTACTTC

j_call: TRBJ2-3
d_call: .
cdr3_length: 15
clone_size: .
v_call: TRBV5-1
cdr3_aa: CASGAGASSTDTQYF
cdr3_nt: TGCGCCAGCGGGGCGGGGGCCTCTAGCACAGATACGCAGTATTTT

j_call: TRBJ2-5
d_call: TRBD2
cdr3_length: 14
clone_size: .
v_call: TRBV6-1
cdr3_aa: CASGRGGNQETQYF
cdr3_nt: TGTGCCAGCGGTCGGGGGGGGAACCAAGAGACCCAGTACTTC

j_call: TRBJ2-5
d_call: .
cdr3_length: 11
clone_size: .
v_call: TRBV5-1
cdr3_aa: CASSLRQVQYF
cdr3_nt: TGCGCCAGCAGCTTGCGCCAGGTCCAGTACTTC

j_call: TRBJ2-1
d_call: TRBD2
cdr3_length: 21
clone_size: .
v_call: TRBV28
cdr3_aa: CASSDRIISGALLGSYNEQFF
cdr3_nt: TGTGCCAGCAGTGATAGGATAATTAGCGGGGCCCTACTTGGCTCCTACAATGAGCAGTTCTTC

j_call: TRBJ2-2
d_call: TRBD2
cdr3_length: 15
clone_size: .
v_call: TRBV5-1
cdr3_aa: CASSLAGDLTGELFF
cdr3_nt: TGCGCCAGCAGCTTAGCGGGGGACCTCACCGGGGAGCTGTTTTTT

j_call: TRBJ2-2
d_call: TRBD2
cdr3_length: 15
clone_size: once
v_call: TRBV7-7
cdr3_aa: CASSQSTSGSRELFF
cdr3_nt: TGTGCCAGCAGCCAATCGACTAGCGGGAGCCGGGAGCTGTTTTTT

j_call: TRBJ2-3
d_call: TRBD2
cdr3_length: 15
clone_size: .
v_call: TRBV5-1
cdr3_aa: CASSPGTSGRDTQYF
cdr3_nt: TGCGCCAGCAGCCCCGGGACTAGCGGGAGAGATACGCAGTATTTT

j_call: TRBJ1-2
d_call: TRBD1
cdr3_length: 14
clone_size: .
v_call: TRBV4-2
cdr3_aa: CASRPPGQGLGYTF
cdr3_nt: TGTGCCAGCAGACCTCCGGGACAGGGCCTTGGCTACACCTTC

j_call: TRBJ1-3
d_call: .
cdr3_length: 13
clone_size: .
v_call: TRBV6-5
cdr3_aa: CASSPSGGNTIYF
cdr3_nt: TGTGCCAGCAGTCCTAGCGGAGGAAACACCATATATTTT

j_call: TRBJ2-3
d_call: .
cdr3_length: 14
clone_size: .
v_call: TRBV5-1
cdr3_aa: CASSFSPGTDTQYF
cdr3_nt: TGCGCCAGCAGCTTTTCACCGGGCACAGATACGCAGTATTTT

j_call: TRBJ1-6
d_call: .
cdr3_length: 17
clone_size: .
v_call: TRBV30
cdr3_aa: CAWSVVRTSSYNSPLHF
cdr3_nt: TGTGCCTGGAGTGTAGTCCGAACTAGTTCCTATAATTCACCCCTCCACTTT

j_call: TRBJ2-7
d_call: TRBD2
cdr3_length: 14
clone_size: once
v_call: TRBV30
cdr3_aa: CAWTSGGTSYEQYF
cdr3_nt: TGTGCCTGGACTAGCGGGGGAACATCCTACGAGCAGTACTTC

j_call: TRBJ2-7
d_call: TRBD2
cdr3_length: 13
clone_size: .
v_call: TRBV5-4
cdr3_aa: CASSLRGGDEQYF
cdr3_nt: TGTGCCAGCAGCTTGAGGGGAGGGGACGAGCAGTACTTC